The 3 T cell receptor beta chains given below trace back to one sample, sequenced in a study of beta chain features in type 1 diabetes. Overall study results and limits: Moderately but significantly shorter TCRB CDR3s were found in Type 1 diabetes patients in all four CD4+ subsets.

No antigen has been identified for these receptors. Every isolated RNA sample was fully reverse transcribed, so sequencing captured expressed TCRB transcripts. The assay was immunoSEQ multiplex PCR, and TCRdb's table has in-frame clones only and misses some. The sample has about 650,000 clones; roughly 12% are singletons. The sequenced sample was naive CD4+ T cells from blood. Source of these receptors: a man in his thirties or forties with type 1 diabetes.

The genes are TRBV7-3 and TRBJ2-2, with D possibly TRBD2 on 6 matching bases. Germline CDR1 reads SGHTA; CDR2 reads FQGTGA. The CDR3 has 15 amino acids. Trimming pared 5 bases from V and 4 bases from J, leaving 14 bases between. CDR3 loop: CASSPELRGTGELFF. The CDR3 nucleotides are TGTGCCAGCAGCCCCGAGTTGCGGGGCACCGGGGAGCTGTTTTTT.

CDR3 loop: CAWRENIPGRTYRSYEQYF. The DNA for the CDR3 is TGTGCCTGGAGAGAGAACATCCCGGGACGGACATATCGCTCCTACGAGCAGTACTTC. This chain links TRBV30 with TRBJ2-7, with D perhaps given as TRBD1 or TRBD2 (5 bases each). V was cut by 3 bases and J by 0 bases, with 27 bases left in between. The CDR3 has 19 amino acids. Germline CDR1 and CDR2: GTSNPN and SVGIG (reference sequence).

This clone was detected only a few times. The chain carries TRBV9 and TRBJ2-6, with TRBD1 matching 10 bases. This CDR3 is 17 amino acids long. After removal of 3 bases from V and 1 base from J, the junction contained 4 bases not matched to a gene. Germline assignment: CDR1 SGDLS and CDR2 YYNGEE. CDR3 in amino acids: CASSATGGSSGANVLTF. Here the CDR3 DNA reads TGTGCCAGCAGCGCGACAGGGGGCTCTTCTGGGGCCAACGTCCTGACTTTC.